Here is one T cell receptor (beta chain) with its context. Original data processing: How many nucleated cells were present was estimated from reference gene primer amplification. Data came from immunoSEQ multiplex PCR; TCRdb stores just in-frame clones and leaves some out. That table furnishes V, J and clone size, whereas the DNA furnished D and trimming. The data show about 160,000 clones, more than 65% seen once. The data were obtained in a study of blood T cell repertoires in COVID-19. Ages ranged from about 18 to 89 years, with residence in more than 20 US areas. Participants reported their clinical history, and cohort assignment relied on those reports. The study counted Cohort 3 donors as recovered given two negative PCRs, clearance, or symptom resolution. The CDR3 loop spans 15 amino acids. V dropped 5 bases and J dropped 5; count of bases not matched to a gene: 10. The germline V gene encodes CDR1 SGHNT and CDR2 YENEEA.

Sequenced: PBMCs or T cells enriched from blood (not recorded which). The chain employs TRBV11-3 and TRBJ2-5, with TRBD1 matching 8 bases. The TCR was taken from a man in his sixties who had recovered from COVID-19. The CDR3 loop reads CASSNGQGDWETQYF. The CDR3 nucleotides are TGTGCCAGCAGCAACGGACAGGGTGATTGGGAGACCCAGTACTTC.